This TCR beta chain derives from a study of shared T cell receptors in the human thymus. Here immunoSEQ multiplex PCR was the method, and the copy in TCRdb shows in-frame clones only, minus some. The repertoire holds under 450,000 clones, with 95% as singletons. This CDR3 has 16 residues. Trimming shortened V by 2 bases and J by 3 bases, and 14 bases separated the two germline ends. The germline gives CDR1 KGHSH, CDR2 LQKENI. The chain uses TRBV18 and TRBJ2-4; the D gene is possibly TRBD2 (6 bases). The clonotype was recovered from a human donor. Source material: thymocytes. Here the CDR3 reads CASSPEEGGDKNIQYF. The CDR3 DNA reads TGTGCCAGCTCACCAGAGGAGGGTGGGGACAAAAACATTCAGTACTTC.